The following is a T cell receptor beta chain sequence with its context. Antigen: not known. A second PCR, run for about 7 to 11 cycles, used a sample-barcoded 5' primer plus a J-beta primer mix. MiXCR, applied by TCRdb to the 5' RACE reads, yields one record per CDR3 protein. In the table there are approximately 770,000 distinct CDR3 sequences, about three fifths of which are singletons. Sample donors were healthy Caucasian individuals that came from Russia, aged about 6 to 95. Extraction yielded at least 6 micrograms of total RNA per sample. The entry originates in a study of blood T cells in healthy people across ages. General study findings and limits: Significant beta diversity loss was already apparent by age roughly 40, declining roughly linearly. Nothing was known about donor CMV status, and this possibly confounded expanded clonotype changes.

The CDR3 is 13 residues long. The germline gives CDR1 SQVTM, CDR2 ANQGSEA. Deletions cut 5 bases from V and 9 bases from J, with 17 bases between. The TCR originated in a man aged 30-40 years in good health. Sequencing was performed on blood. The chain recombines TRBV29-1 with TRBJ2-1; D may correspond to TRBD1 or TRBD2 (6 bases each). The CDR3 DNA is TGCAGCGTTTTAAATGGGGGGCGCAGTGAGCAGTTCTTC. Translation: CSVLNGGRSEQFF.